This record covers a single TCR beta chain. This entry is derived from a study of CD8 T cells in Susac syndrome. Study overall: At the time of blood draw, patients with Susac syndrome were therapy-naive, receiving corticosteroids, or receiving intravenous immunoglobulin alone.

CDR3 size: 13 residues. Germline V gene data show CDR1 as SGHAT and CDR2 as FQNNGV. V lost 1 base to trimming and J lost 5 bases, with 6 bases between them. cDNA came from 0.5 to 1 ug RNA primed by random hexamers. With immunoSEQ multiplex PCR, TCR beta CDR3 was amplified across 54 Vbeta and 13 Jbeta. In TCRdb, the immunoSEQ multiplex PCR reads were re-called with MiXCR into one record per CDR3 protein. The sample yields 80,000 or so distinct CDR3 sequences, around 94% seen once. This TCR came from a human donor with Susac syndrome. Material: CD8+ T cells from PBMCs. V and J are TRBV11-2 and TRBJ1-5, with D possibly matching TRBD1 (6 bases). The CDR3 loop reads CASSLGGHQPQHF. The DNA of the CDR3 is TGTGCCAGCAGCTTAGGGGGGCATCAGCCCCAGCATTTT.